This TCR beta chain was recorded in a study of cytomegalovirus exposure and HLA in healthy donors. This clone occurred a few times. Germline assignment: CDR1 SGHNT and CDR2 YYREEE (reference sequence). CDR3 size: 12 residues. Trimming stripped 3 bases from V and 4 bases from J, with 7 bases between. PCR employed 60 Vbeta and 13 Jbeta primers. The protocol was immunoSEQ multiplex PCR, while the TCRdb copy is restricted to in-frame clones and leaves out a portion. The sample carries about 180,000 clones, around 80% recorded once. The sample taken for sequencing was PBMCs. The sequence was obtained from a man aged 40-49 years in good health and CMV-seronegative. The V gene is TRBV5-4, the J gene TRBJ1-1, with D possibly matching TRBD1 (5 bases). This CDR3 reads CASSWGGTEAFF. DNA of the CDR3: TGTGCCAGCAGCTGGGGGGGCACTGAAGCTTTCTTT. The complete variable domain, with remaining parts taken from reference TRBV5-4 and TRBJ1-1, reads ETGVTQSPTHLIKTRGQQVTLRCSSQSGHNTVSWYQQALGQGPQFIFQYYREEENGRGNFPPRFSGLQFPNYSSELNVNALELDDSALYLCASSWGGTEAFFGQGTRLTVV.